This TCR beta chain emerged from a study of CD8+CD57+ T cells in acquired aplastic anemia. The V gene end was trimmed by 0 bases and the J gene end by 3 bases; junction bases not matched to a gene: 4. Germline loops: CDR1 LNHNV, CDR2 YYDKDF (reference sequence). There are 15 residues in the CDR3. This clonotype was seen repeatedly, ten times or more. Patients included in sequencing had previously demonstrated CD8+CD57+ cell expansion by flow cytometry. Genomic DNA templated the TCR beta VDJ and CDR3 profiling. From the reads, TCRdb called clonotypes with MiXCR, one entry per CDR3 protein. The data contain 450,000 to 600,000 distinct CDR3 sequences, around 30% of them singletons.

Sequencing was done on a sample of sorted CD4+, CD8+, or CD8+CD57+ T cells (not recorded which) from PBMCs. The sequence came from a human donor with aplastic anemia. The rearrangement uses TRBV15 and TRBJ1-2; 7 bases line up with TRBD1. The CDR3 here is CATSREGGGHYGYTF. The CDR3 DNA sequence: TGTGCCACCAGCAGAGAAGGAGGGGGCCACTATGGCTACACCTTC.